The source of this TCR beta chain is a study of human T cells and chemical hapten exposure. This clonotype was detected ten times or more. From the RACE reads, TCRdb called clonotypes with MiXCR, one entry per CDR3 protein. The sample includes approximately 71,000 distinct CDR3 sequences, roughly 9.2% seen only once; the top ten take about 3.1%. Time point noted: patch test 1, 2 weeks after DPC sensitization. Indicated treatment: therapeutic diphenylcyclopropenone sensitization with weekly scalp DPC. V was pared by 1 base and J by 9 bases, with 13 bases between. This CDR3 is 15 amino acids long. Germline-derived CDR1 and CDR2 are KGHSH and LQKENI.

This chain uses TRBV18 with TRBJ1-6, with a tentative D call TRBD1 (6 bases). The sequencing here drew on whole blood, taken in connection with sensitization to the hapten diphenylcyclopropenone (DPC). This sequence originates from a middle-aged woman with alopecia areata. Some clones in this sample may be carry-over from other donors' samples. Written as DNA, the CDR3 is TGTGCCAGCTCACCACTGGCAGGGGATCTTTCACCCCTCCACTTT. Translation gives CASSPLAGDLSPLHF.